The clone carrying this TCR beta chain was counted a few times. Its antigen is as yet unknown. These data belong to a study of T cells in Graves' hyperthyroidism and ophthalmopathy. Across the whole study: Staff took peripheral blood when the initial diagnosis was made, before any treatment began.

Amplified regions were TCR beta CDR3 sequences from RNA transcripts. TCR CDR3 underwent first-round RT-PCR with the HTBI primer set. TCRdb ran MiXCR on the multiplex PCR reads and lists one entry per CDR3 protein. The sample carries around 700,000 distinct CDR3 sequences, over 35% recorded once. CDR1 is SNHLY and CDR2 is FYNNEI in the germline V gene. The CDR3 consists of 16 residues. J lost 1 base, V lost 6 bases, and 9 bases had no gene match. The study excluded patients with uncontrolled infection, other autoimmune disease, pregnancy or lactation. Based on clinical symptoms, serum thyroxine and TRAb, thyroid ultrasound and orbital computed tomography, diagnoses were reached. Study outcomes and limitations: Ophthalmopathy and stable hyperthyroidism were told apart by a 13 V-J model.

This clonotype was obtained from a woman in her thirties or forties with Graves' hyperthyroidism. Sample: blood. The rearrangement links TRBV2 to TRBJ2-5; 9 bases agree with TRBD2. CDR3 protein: CASSLMGSGSQETQYF. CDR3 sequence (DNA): TGTGCCAGCAGCTTAATGGGTAGCGGGAGCCAAGAGACCCAGTACTTC.